This entry describes one T cell receptor (beta chain). The sample is drawn from a study of blood T cell repertoires in COVID-19. About the research overall: Sites across the United States, Italy and Spain contributed samples from acute and convalescent COVID-19. T cells, B-cell-depleted T cells, or PBMCs supplied cDNA or gDNA.

There are 11 residues in the CDR3. With 5 bases clipped from V and 11 bases from J, the junction kept 2 bases outside the gene matches. Germline V gene lookup returns CDR1 MNHEY and CDR2 SVGAGI. Authors' analysis steps: Nucleated cell counts were estimated from reference gene primer amplification. Assay: immunoSEQ multiplex PCR; the TCRdb copy retains only in-frame clones and omits some. V and J calls and clone size are as listed in that table; D and trimming were resolved from the DNA. This sample has about 70,000 clones; about 89% occur once, and the top ten carry approximately 14%. This chain connects TRBV6-5 to TRBJ1-1; the match to TRBD1 covers 10 bases. Material: peripheral blood. This sequence originates from a woman aged 55-69 years with acute or convalescent COVID-19. CDR3 in amino acids: CASSQGQGAFF. For the CDR3, the DNA is TGTGCCAGCAGTCAGGGACAGGGGGCTTTCTTT.